Listed below are T cell receptor beta chains from one sample, sequenced in a study of blood T cell repertoires in COVID-19. TCRdb's table, derived via immunoSEQ multiplex PCR, lists solely in-frame clones and lacks some. The sample holds about 87,000 clones, around 85% seen once. The sequenced sample was peripheral blood. The source is a woman aged 80 or older with COVID-19, enrolled during active disease. The CDR3 runs from the conserved cysteine through the conserved F or W. A D gene is named only where the DNA matches it firmly. Clone size is not always given. Where it is, it says once, few, many or a class for expanded clones.

V: TRBV28; size: -; length: 14; J: TRBJ2-5; D: -; CDR3: CASSLEYSLETQYF; DNA: TGTGCCAGCAGTTTAGAGTACTCCCTGGAGACCCAGTACTTC
V: TRBV12-5; size: -; length: 15; J: TRBJ2-3; D: -; CDR3: CASGLVGGSTDTQYF; DNA: TGTGCTAGTGGTTTGGTCGGGGGATCGACAGATACGCAGTATTTT
V: TRBV6-5; size: -; length: 16; J: TRBJ2-3; D: TRBD1; CDR3: CASSWTGAAGTDTQYF; DNA: TGTGCCAGCAGTTGGACAGGGGCTGCAGGGACAGATACGCAGTATTTT
V: TRBV15; size: -; length: 12; J: TRBJ2-2; D: -; CDR3: CATSRATGELFF; DNA: TGTGCCACCTCCAGGGCCACCGGGGAGCTGTTTTTT
V: TRBV7-2; size: few; length: 15; J: TRBJ1-5; D: -; CDR3: CASSLGKLGHQPQHF; DNA: TGTGCCAGCAGCTTAGGGAAACTTGGGCATCAGCCCCAGCATTTT
V: TRBV7-2; size: -; length: 14; J: TRBJ1-2; D: -; CDR3: CASSLLRGNYGYTF; DNA: TGTGCCAGCAGCCTCCTCAGGGGCAACTATGGCTACACCTTC
V: TRBV10-1; size: -; length: 15; J: TRBJ1-1; D: TRBD1; CDR3: CASPRDRGANTEAFF; DNA: TGCGCCAGCCCTAGGGACAGGGGCGCGAACACTGAAGCTTTCTTT
V: TRBV2; size: -; length: 15; J: TRBJ2-2; D: -; CDR3: CASSYRVGSTGELFF; DNA: TGTGCCAGCAGTTACAGGGTCGGGTCCACCGGGGAGCTGTTTTTT
V: TRBV12-3/TRBV12-4; size: -; length: 13; J: TRBJ2-5; D: -; CDR3: CASSLGTEKTQYF; DNA: TGTGCCAGCAGTTTAGGGACAGAAAAGACCCAGTACTTC
V: TRBV6-2/TRBV6-3; size: -; length: 15; J: TRBJ2-1; D: TRBD2; CDR3: CASSPLAGGYNEQFF; DNA: TGTGCCAGCAGTCCACTAGCGGGAGGCTACAATGAGCAGTTCTTC
V: TRBV7-3; size: -; length: 13; J: TRBJ1-2; D: -; CDR3: CASSFTGLYGYTF; DNA: TGTGCCAGCAGCTTTACAGGGCTCTATGGCTACACCTTC
V: TRBV28; size: -; length: 14; J: TRBJ2-5; D: -; CDR3: CASSGLPASETQYF; DNA: TGTGCCAGCAGTGGACTACCCGCGTCAGAGACCCAGTACTTC
V: TRBV5-4; size: -; length: 16; J: TRBJ1-2; D: TRBD1; CDR3: CASSGIRQGYGYGYTF; DNA: TGTGCCAGCAGCGGAATCAGACAGGGGTACGGCTATGGCTACACCTTC
V: TRBV2; size: once; length: 16; J: TRBJ2-4; D: TRBD2; CDR3: CASSYLGTSGRAVQYF; DNA: TGTGCCAGCAGTTACCTTGGGACTAGCGGGAGGGCCGTTCAGTACTTC
V: TRBV19; size: -; length: 15; J: TRBJ1-1; D: TRBD1; CDR3: CASSFWRTGDTEAFF; DNA: TGTGCCAGTAGTTTTTGGAGGACAGGGGACACTGAAGCTTTCTTT
V: TRBV7-9; size: -; length: 12; J: TRBJ1-1; D: TRBD1; CDR3: CASSLADRGAFF; DNA: TGTGCCAGCAGCTTAGCGGACAGGGGAGCTTTCTTT
V: TRBV27; size: -; length: 15; J: TRBJ2-7; D: -; CDR3: CASSPLQGRSYEQYF; DNA: TGTGCCAGCAGTCCTCTTCAGGGCAGGTCCTACGAGCAGTACTTC
V: TRBV28; size: -; length: 12; J: TRBJ1-1; D: -; CDR3: CASSEMNTEAFF; DNA: TGTGCCAGCAGTGAGATGAACACTGAAGCTTTCTTT
V: TRBV28; size: -; length: 14; J: TRBJ2-6; D: -; CDR3: CASRRSSGANVLTF; DNA: TGTGCCAGCAGACGTAGCTCTGGGGCCAACGTCCTGACTTTC
V: TRBV3-1/TRBV3-2; size: -; length: 14; J: TRBJ2-2; D: TRBD2; CDR3: CASSGLAGTGELFF; DNA: TGTGCCAGCAGCGGGCTAGCGGGTACCGGGGAGCTGTTTTTT
V: TRBV2; size: once; length: 14; J: TRBJ2-1; D: TRBD2; CDR3: CASSPGLAGGEQFF; DNA: TGTGCCAGCAGTCCGGGACTAGCGGGAGGTGAGCAGTTCTTC
V: TRBV21-1; size: -; length: 15; J: TRBJ1-1; D: -; CDR3: CASSKEGGAAAEAFF; DNA: TGTGCCAGCAGCAAAGAAGGGGGCGCGGCGGCTGAAGCTTTCTTT
V: TRBV2; size: -; length: 15; J: TRBJ2-3; D: TRBD2; CDR3: CASTRGGGGDDTQYF; DNA: TGTGCCAGCACACGCGGGGGAGGAGGAGATGATACGCAGTATTTT